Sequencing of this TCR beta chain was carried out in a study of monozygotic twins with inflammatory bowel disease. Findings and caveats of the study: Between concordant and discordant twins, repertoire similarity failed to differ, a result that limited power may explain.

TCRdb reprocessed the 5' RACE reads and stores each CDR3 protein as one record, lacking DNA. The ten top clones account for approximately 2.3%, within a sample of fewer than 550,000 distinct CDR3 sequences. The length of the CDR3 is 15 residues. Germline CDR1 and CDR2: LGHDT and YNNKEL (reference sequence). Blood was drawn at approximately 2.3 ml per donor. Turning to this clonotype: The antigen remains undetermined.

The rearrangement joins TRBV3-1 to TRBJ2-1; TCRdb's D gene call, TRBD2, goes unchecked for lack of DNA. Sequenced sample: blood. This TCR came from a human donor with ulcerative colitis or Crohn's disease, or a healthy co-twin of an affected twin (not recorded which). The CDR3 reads CASSLTSGHNHEQFF.